The subject of this entry is one T cell receptor beta chain. No antigen is known for it. The data are from a study of beta chain features in type 1 diabetes. Study overall: All of the samples together had 95 million to 140 million sorted cells examined. Study results and limitations: Within patients, naive, central memory and Treg TCRB repertoires seemed more similar than within healthy donors.

Investigators reverse transcribed all isolated RNA, so they sequenced expressed TCRB transcripts. Profiled with immunoSEQ multiplex PCR; TCRdb holds only in-frame clones, not every one. The sample shows around 430,000 clones, roughly 31% of them seen only once. V lost 0 bases and J 3 bases, leaving 9 bases between the germline ends. Per the germline V gene, CDR1 is SGHNT and CDR2 is YYREEE (reference sequence). This CDR3 has 14 residues. Material for sequencing was naive CD4+ T cells from blood. The TCR sequence derives from a man between 18 and 35 years old in good health. This chain uses TRBV5-4 with TRBJ1-2; weak D call: TRBD1 (5 bases). The DNA of the CDR3 is TGTGCCAGCAGCTTGGCGGTGACAGACTATGGCTACACCTTC. Amino acids: CASSLAVTDYGYTF. Supplemented by reference TRBV5-4 and TRBJ1-2, the full variable domain reads ETGVTQSPTHLIKTRGQQVTLRCSSQSGHNTVSWYQQALGQGPQFIFQYYREEENGRGNFPPRFSGLQFPNYSSELNVNALELDDSALYLCASSLAVTDYGYTFGSGTRLTVV.